The rows below give T cell receptor beta chains drawn from one sample of a study of CD4 T cells in relation to SARS-CoV-2 and coronaviruses. These receptors' targets are unknown. Here immunoSEQ multiplex PCR was the method, and the copy in TCRdb shows in-frame clones only, minus some. This sample has some 30,000 clones, with 65% to 80% found just once. The specimen sequenced was memory CD4+ T cells from PBMCs, cultured in vitro. The source of these receptors is an adult with COVID-19. Both conserved end residues are part of each CDR3. A D gene is named only where the DNA matches it firmly. Size is omitted from some rows. Given values are once, few, many or a class for expanded clones.

>TRBV24-1|TRBJ2-1|TRBD2|.
CATSDPTSGRENEQFF
TGTGCCACCAGTGACCCGACTAGCGGGAGGGAGAATGAGCAGTTCTTC
>TRBV29-1|TRBJ2-7|.|.
CSVAPRGPSSYEQYF
TGCAGCGTTGCCCCCAGGGGCCCAAGCTCCTACGAGCAGTACTTC
>TRBV18|TRBJ2-1|.|.
CASSPSGQGESLEQFF
TGTGCCAGCTCACCGTCCGGGCAAGGTGAGAGCCTTGAGCAGTTCTTC
>TRBV30|TRBJ1-5|.|.
CAWSRDNNQPQHF
TGTGCCTGGTCCCGGGACAACAATCAGCCCCAGCATTTT
>TRBV30|TRBJ2-3|TRBD2|.
CAWSVLLAGAGGSRTDTQYF
TGTGCCTGGAGTGTACTACTAGCGGGAGCGGGGGGGAGCCGCACAGATACGCAGTATTTT
>TRBV5-1|TRBJ2-7|.|.
CASTSLSSYEQYF
TGCGCCAGCACTAGCCTGAGCTCCTACGAGCAGTACTTC
>TRBV28|TRBJ1-5|.|.
CASSKGTRMGQPQHF
TGTGCCAGCAGTAAAGGTACACGGATGGGTCAGCCCCAGCATTTT
>TRBV10-3|TRBJ2-1|TRBD2|.
CAIRTSGSHEQFF
TGTGCCATCAGGACTAGCGGGAGTCATGAGCAGTTCTTC
>TRBV19|TRBJ1-6|.|once
CASASYNSPLHF
TGTGCATCAGCCTCCTATAATTCACCCCTCCACTTT
>TRBV5-1|TRBJ2-3|.|.
CASSLESLADTQYF
TGCGCCAGCAGCTTGGAGTCCCTCGCAGATACGCAGTATTTT
>TRBV5-5|TRBJ2-1|.|.
CASSPTGEQFF
TGTGCCAGCAGCCCTACGGGGGAGCAGTTCTTC
>TRBV10-3|TRBJ2-5|TRBD2|.
CAIATSGSETQYF
TGTGCCATTGCGACTAGCGGGAGTGAGACCCAGTACTTC
>TRBV9|TRBJ2-7|.|.
CASSVGAGTYEQYF
TGTGCCAGCAGCGTAGGGGCAGGGACGTACGAGCAGTACTTC
>TRBV7-9|TRBJ2-3|.|.
CASSPNTDTQYF
TGTGCCAGCAGCCCTAACACAGATACGCAGTATTTT
>TRBV19|TRBJ2-2|TRBD2|.
CASSIKGGTGELFF
TGTGCCAGTAGTATAAAGGGAGGGACCGGGGAGCTGTTTTTT
>TRBV19|TRBJ2-3|.|.
CASSMGGGSTDTQYF
TGTGCCAGTAGTATGGGGGGCGGGAGCACAGATACGCAGTATTTT
>TRBV24-1|TRBJ2-5|.|few
CATGNQETQYF
TGTGCCACCGGGAACCAAGAGACCCAGTACTTC
>TRBV29-1|TRBJ2-7|TRBD1|.
CSVVGVEDRDSYEQYF
TGCAGCGTTGTAGGTGTAGAAGACAGGGACTCCTACGAGCAGTACTTC
>TRBV28|TRBJ2-1|TRBD1|.
CASSLSLTGGLNEQFF
TGTGCCAGCAGTTTGTCGTTGACAGGGGGTTTGAATGAGCAGTTCTTC
>TRBV5-4|TRBJ2-3|.|.
CASSLKTLITDTQYF
TGTGCCAGCAGCCTCAAAACCCTCATCACAGATACGCAGTATTTT
>TRBV19|TRBJ1-5|.|.
CASNRGNQPQHF
TGTGCCAGTAATAGGGGCAATCAGCCCCAGCATTTT
>TRBV7-3|TRBJ2-3|TRBD1|.
CASSVQGPTDTQYF
TGTGCCAGCAGCGTACAGGGGCCTACAGATACGCAGTATTTT
>TRBV6-4|TRBJ2-3|.|few
CASSDGETTQYF
TGTGCCAGCAGTGACGGGGAAACAACGCAGTATTTT
>TRBV7-9|TRBJ2-5|.|.
CASSLEPGLSGGETQYF
TGTGCCAGCAGCTTAGAGCCAGGATTAAGTGGAGGAGAGACCCAGTACTTC
>TRBV2|TRBJ1-5|.|.
CASNQYSNQPQHF
TGTGCCAGCAACCAGTATAGCAATCAGCCCCAGCATTTT
>TRBV30|TRBJ2-1|.|.
CAWSAVQGFSYNEQFF
TGTGCCTGGAGTGCCGTCCAAGGGTTTTCCTACAATGAGCAGTTCTTC
>TRBV7-9|TRBJ2-1|TRBD2|.
CASSWTSNNEQFF
TGTGCCAGCAGCTGGACTAGCAACAATGAGCAGTTCTTC
>TRBV18|TRBJ2-7|TRBD1|few
CASSPDRGVYEQYF
TGTGCCAGCTCACCGGACAGGGGGGTCTACGAGCAGTACTTC
>TRBV7-9|TRBJ1-4|.|few
CASSMTRGEKLFF
TGTGCCAGCAGTATGACTAGGGGGGAAAAACTGTTTTTT
>TRBV28|TRBJ2-5|TRBD2|.
CATRPGLARETQYF
TGTGCCACCCGACCGGGACTAGCGAGAGAGACCCAGTACTTC
>TRBV12-5|TRBJ2-1|TRBD2|.
CASGSGQMGLAGYNEQFF
TGTGCTAGTGGTTCTGGGCAGATGGGACTAGCGGGGTACAATGAGCAGTTCTTC
>TRBV3-1/TRBV3-2|TRBJ2-2|.|few
CASMNTGELFF
TGTGCCAGCATGAACACCGGGGAGCTGTTTTTT
>TRBV14|TRBJ2-1|.|.
CASSTGLPGRFF
TGTGCCAGCAGTACGGGACTCCCGGGAAGATTCTTC
>TRBV19|TRBJ1-5|.|.
CASSIFGNSNQPQHF
TGTGCCAGTAGTATATTCGGGAATAGCAATCAGCCCCAGCATTTT
>TRBV12-3/TRBV12-4|TRBJ1-1|.|.
CASKPGQNTEAFF
TGTGCCAGCAAACCGGGACAGAACACTGAAGCTTTCTTT
>TRBV7-7|TRBJ2-5|TRBD2|.
CASSLQLATRGETQYF
TGTGCTAGCAGCTTGCAACTAGCGACCCGGGGGGAGACCCAGTACTTC
>TRBV19|TRBJ1-5|.|few
CASSIGTAYSNQPQHF
TGTGCCAGTAGTATAGGGACAGCCTATAGCAATCAGCCCCAGCATTTT
>TRBV14|TRBJ2-4|.|.
CASSQGESIQYF
TGTGCCAGCAGCCAAGGAGAGAGCATTCAGTACTTC
>TRBV6-5|TRBJ2-7|.|.
CASIVRLGQSEQYF
TGTGCCAGCATCGTACGACTCGGCCAGAGCGAGCAGTACTTC
>TRBV5-1|TRBJ2-4|TRBD1|.
CASSPQGRDIQYF
TGCGCCAGCAGCCCACAGGGGCGGGACATTCAGTACTTC
>TRBV10-3|TRBJ2-1|.|.
CAISESGGEVNEQFF
TGTGCCATCAGTGAGTCTGGGGGAGAGGTGAATGAGCAGTTCTTC
>TRBV2|TRBJ1-6|TRBD1|.
CASRTGFGNSPLHF
TGTGCCAGCAGGACAGGGTTCGGTAATTCACCCCTCCACTTT
>TRBV5-5|TRBJ2-6|.|.
CASSLVFRLAGSGANVLTF
TGTGCCAGCAGCTTGGTTTTCCGGCTAGCTGGCTCTGGGGCCAACGTCCTGACTTTC
>TRBV2|TRBJ1-5|TRBD1|few
CASSGSGTGVRVISNQPQHF
TGTGCCAGCAGTGGCTCCGGGACAGGGGTACGGGTTATAAGCAATCAGCCCCAGCATTTT
>TRBV5-8|TRBJ1-5|.|.
CASSSTLQGWEPQHF
TGTGCCAGCAGCTCAACCTTACAGGGATGGGAGCCCCAGCATTTT
>TRBV4-1|TRBJ1-5|.|.
CASSQVGTGVYPQHF
TGCGCCAGCAGCCAAGTAGGGACCGGGGTCTACCCCCAGCATTTT
>TRBV27|TRBJ2-5|.|.
CASSLWGQETQYF
TGTGCCAGCAGTTTATGGGGACAAGAGACCCAGTACTTC
>TRBV4-2|TRBJ2-1|TRBD2|.
CASSQEAGGYNEQFF
TGTGCCAGCAGCCAAGAGGCGGGAGGGTACAATGAGCAGTTCTTC
>TRBV2|TRBJ1-1|.|.
CASSEEIAEAFF
TGTGCCAGCAGTGAAGAAATTGCAGAAGCTTTCTTT
>TRBV11-2|TRBJ1-5|TRBD1|.
CASSQDRVGQPQHF
TGTGCCAGCAGCCAGGACAGGGTTGGTCAGCCCCAGCATTTT
>TRBV24-1|TRBJ2-2|TRBD2|.
CATSDSSAIAGGLTGELFF
TGTGCCACCAGTGATTCCTCGGCGATAGCGGGAGGGCTTACCGGGGAGCTGTTTTTT
>TRBV6-5|TRBJ1-5|.|.
CASSSPNQPQHF
TGTGCCAGCAGTTCCCCAAATCAGCCCCAGCATTTT
>TRBV6-5|TRBJ2-3|.|.
CASTLNAKGTDTQYF
TGTGCCAGCACCCTGAATGCGAAGGGCACAGATACGCAGTATTTT
>TRBV24-1|TRBJ1-3|.|once
CATSDSRLGNTIYF
TGTGCCACCAGTGACTCCCGCCTCGGAAACACCATATATTTT
>TRBV19|TRBJ2-7|.|.
CASTPGGQTFTIYEQYF
TGTGCCAGTACTCCCGGGGGACAGACCTTTACAATCTACGAGCAGTACTTC